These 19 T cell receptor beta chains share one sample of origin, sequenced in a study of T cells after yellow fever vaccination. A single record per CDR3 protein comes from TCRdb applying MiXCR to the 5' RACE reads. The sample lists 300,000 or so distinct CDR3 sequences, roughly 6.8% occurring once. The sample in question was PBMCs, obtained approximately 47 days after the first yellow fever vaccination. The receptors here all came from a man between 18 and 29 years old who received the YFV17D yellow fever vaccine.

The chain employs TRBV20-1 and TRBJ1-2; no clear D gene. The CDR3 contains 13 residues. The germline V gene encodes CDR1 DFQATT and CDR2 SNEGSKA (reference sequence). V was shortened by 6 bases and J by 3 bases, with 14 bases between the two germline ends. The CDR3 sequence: CSASYRLDYGYTF. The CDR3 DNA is TGCAGTGCGTCGTACCGTCTGGACTATGGCTACACCTTC.

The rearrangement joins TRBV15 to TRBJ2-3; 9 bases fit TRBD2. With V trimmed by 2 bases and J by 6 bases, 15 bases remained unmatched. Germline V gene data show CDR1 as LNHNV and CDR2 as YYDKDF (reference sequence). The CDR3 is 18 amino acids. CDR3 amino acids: CATSRPGASGVRDDTQYF. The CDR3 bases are TGTGCCACCAGCAGACCTGGGGCTAGCGGGGTGCGGGACGATACGCAGTATTTT. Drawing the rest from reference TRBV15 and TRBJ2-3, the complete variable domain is DAMVIQNPRYQVTQFGKPVTLSCSQTLNHNVMYWYQQKSSQAPKLLFHYYDKDFNNEADTPDNFQSRRPNTSFCFLDIRSPGLGDTAMYLCATSRPGASGVRDDTQYFGPGTRLTVL.

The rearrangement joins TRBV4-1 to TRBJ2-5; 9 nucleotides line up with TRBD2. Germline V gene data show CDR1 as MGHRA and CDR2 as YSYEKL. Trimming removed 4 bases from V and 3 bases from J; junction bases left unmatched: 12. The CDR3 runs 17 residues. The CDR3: CASSRGGSRGGEETQYF. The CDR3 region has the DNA TGCGCCAGCAGCCGTGGGGGTTCGCGGGGGGGAGAAGAGACCCAGTACTTC.

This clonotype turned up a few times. CDR3 sequence (DNA): TGTGCCAGCAGCCAAGAGCTGGGATCGAATTCACCCCTCCACTTT. Translated: CASSQELGSNSPLHF. The chain links TRBV3-1 to TRBJ1-6; D ambiguous. The V gene's germline CDR1 is LGHDT and CDR2 YNNKEL (reference sequence). V shed 0 bases and J shed 7 bases, with 10 bases lying between them. This CDR3 contains 15 residues.

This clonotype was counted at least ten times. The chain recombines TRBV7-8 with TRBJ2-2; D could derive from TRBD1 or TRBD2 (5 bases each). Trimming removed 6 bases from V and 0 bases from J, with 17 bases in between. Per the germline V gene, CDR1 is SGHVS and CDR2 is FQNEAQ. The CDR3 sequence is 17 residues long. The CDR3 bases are TGTGCCAGCAGGTCCGTGATATGGGGGACGAACACCGGGGAGCTGTTTTTT. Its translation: CASRSVIWGTNTGELFF.

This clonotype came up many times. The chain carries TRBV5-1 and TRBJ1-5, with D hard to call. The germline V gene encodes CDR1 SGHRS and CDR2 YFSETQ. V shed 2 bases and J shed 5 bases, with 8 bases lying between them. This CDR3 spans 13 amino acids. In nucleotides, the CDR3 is TGCGCCAGCAGCTTATCCCGAGATCAGCCCCAGCATTTT. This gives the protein CASSLSRDQPQHF.

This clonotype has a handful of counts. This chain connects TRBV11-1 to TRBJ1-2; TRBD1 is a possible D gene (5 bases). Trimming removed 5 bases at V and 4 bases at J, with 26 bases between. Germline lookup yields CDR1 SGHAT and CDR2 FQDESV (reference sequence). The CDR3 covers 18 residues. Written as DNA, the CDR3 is TGTGCCAGCAGCCCTTCGGTCATCGGGGACGGAACTCGCTATGGCTACACCTTC. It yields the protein CASSPSVIGDGTRYGYTF.

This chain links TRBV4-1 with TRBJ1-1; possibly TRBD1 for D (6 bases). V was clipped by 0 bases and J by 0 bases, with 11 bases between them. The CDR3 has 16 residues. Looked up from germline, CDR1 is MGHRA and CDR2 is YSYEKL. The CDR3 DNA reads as TGCGCCAGCAGCCAAGAAAGCAGGGGCATGAACACTGAAGCTTTCTTT. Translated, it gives CASSQESRGMNTEAFF.

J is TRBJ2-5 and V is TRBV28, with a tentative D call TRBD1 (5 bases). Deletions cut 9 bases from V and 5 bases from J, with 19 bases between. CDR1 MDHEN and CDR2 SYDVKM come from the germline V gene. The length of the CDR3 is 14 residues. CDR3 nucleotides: TGTGCCAGTTTAACTGGGGCCGCCGGGGAGACCCAGTACTTC. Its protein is CASLTGAAGETQYF.

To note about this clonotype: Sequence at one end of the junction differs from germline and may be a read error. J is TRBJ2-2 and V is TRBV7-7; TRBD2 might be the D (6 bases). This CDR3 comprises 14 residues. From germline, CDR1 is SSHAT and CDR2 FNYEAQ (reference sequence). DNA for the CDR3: TGTGCTAGCAGCCCGCGCCGGGGAGGCGGGGAGCTGTTTTTT. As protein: CASSPRRGGGELFF.

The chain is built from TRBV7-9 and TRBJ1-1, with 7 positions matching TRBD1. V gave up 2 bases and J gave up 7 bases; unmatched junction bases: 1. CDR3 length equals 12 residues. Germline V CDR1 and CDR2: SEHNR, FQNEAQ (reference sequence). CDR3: CASSLRGHEAFF. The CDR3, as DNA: TGTGCCAGCAGCTTAAGGGGGCATGAAGCTTTCTTT.

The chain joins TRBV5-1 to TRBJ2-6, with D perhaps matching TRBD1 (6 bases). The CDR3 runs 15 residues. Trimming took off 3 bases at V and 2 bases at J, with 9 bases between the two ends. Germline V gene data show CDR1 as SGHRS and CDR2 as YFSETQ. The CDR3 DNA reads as TGCGCCAGCAGCTCACAGGGAGCTGGGGCCAACGTCCTGACTTTC. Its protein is CASSSQGAGANVLTF.

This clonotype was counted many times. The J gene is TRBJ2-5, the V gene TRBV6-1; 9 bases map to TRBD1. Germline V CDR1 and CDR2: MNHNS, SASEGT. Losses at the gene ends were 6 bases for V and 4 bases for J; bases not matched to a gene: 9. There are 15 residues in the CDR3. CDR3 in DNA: TGTGCCAGCAGACCTGGGACAGGGCCGTTAGAGACCCAGTACTTC. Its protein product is CASRPGTGPLETQYF.

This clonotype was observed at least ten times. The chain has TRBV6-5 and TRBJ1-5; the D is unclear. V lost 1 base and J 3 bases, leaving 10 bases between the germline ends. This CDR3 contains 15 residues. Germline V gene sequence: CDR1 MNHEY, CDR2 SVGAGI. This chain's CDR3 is CASSYFDLTNQPQHF. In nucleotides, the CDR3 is TGTGCCAGCAGTTACTTCGACCTCACCAATCAGCCCCAGCATTTT.

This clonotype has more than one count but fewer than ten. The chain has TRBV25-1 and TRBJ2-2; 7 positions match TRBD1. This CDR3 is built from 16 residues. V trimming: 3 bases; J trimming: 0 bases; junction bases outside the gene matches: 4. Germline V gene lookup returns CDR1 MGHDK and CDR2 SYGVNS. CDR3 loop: CASSDSTGANTGELFF. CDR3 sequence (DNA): TGTGCCAGCAGTGATTCTACAGGGGCGAACACCGGGGAGCTGTTTTTT.

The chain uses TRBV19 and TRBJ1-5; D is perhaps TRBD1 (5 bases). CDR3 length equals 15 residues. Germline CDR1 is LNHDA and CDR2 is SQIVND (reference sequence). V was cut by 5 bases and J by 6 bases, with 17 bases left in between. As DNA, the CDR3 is TGTGCCAGTAGTGGGACGATAGGGGTGAGTCAGCCCCAGCATTTT. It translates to CASSGTIGVSQPQHF.

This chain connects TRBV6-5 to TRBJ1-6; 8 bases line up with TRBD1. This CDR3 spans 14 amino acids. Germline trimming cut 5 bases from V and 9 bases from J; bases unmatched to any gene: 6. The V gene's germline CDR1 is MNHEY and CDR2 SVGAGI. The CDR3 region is CASSTRQGSSPLHF. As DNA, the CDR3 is TGTGCCAGCAGTACTAGACAGGGGAGTTCACCCCTCCACTTT.

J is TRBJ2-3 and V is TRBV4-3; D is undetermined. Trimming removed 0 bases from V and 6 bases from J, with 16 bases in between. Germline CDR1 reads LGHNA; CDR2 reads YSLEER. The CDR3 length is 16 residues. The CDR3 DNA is TGCGCCAGCAGCCAAGATCTGGGTACTCTGTGGGATACGCAGTATTTT. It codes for CASSQDLGTLWDTQYF.

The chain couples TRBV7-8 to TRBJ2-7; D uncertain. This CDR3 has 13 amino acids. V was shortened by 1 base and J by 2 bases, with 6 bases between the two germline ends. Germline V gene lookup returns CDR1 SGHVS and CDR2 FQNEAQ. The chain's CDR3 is CASSLDGPYEQYV. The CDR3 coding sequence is TGTGCCAGCAGCTTAGACGGTCCCTACGAGCAGTACGTC.